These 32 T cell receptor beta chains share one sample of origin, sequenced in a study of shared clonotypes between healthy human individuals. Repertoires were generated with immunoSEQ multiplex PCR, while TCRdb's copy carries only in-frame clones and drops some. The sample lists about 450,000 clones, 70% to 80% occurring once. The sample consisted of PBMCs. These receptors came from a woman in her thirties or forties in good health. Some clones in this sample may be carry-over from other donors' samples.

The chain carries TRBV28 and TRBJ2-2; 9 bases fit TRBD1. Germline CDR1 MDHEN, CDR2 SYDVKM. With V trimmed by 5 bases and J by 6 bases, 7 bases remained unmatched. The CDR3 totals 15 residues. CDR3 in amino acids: CASSPPTGGPGELFF. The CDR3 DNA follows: TGTGCCAGCAGTCCACCGACAGGGGGACCCGGGGAGCTGTTTTTT.

In DNA form, the CDR3 reads TGTGCCAGCAGAGCAGGGACTGGGGCCAACGTCCTGACTTTC. It encodes CASRAGTGANVLTF. The chain has TRBV6-1 and TRBJ2-6; possibly TRBD1 for D (5 bases). Germline V CDR1 and CDR2: MNHNS, SASEGT. This CDR3 is built from 14 residues. Trimming removed 6 bases from V and 2 bases from J, with 8 bases in between.

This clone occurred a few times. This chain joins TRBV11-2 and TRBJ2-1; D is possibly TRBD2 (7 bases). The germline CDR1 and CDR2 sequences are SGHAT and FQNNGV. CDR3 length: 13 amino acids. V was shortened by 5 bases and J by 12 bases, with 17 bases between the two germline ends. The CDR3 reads CASSPDRGGGQFF. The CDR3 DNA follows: TGTGCCAGCAGCCCTGATAGGGGGGGAGGGCAGTTCTTC.

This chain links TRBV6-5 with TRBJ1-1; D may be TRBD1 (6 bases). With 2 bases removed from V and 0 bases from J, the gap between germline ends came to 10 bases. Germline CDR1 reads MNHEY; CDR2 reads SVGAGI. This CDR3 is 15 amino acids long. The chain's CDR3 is CASSYGRGMNTEAFF. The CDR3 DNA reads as TGTGCCAGCAGTTACGGCAGGGGCATGAACACTGAAGCTTTCTTT.

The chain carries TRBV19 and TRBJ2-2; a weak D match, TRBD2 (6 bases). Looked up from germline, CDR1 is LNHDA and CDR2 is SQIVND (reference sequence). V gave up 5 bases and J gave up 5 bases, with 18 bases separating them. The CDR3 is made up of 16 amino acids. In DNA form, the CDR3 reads TGTGCCAGTAGTCCGGGACTCCAGAGGGGAACCGGGGAGCTGTTTTTT. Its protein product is CASSPGLQRGTGELFF. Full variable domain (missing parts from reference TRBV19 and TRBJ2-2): DGGITQSPKYLFRKEGQNVTLSCEQNLNHDAMYWYRQDPGQGLRLIYYSQIVNDFQKGDIAEGYSVSREKKESFPLTVTSAQKNPTAFYLCASSPGLQRGTGELFFGEGSRLTVL.

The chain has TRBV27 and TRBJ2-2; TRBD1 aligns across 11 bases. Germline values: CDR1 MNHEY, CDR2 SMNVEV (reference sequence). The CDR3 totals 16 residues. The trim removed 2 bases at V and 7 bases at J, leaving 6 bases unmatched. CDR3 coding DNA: TGTGCCAGCAGTTTACGGAGGGGGACAGGGGGCGGGGAGCTGTTTTTT. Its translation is CASSLRRGTGGGELFF.

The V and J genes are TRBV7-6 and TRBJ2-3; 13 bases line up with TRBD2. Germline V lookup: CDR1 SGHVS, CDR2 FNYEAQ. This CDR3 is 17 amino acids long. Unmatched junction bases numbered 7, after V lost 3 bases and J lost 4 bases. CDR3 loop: CASSFAGLAGVPDTQYF. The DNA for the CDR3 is TGTGCCAGCAGCTTCGCCGGACTAGCGGGAGTGCCAGATACGCAGTATTTT.

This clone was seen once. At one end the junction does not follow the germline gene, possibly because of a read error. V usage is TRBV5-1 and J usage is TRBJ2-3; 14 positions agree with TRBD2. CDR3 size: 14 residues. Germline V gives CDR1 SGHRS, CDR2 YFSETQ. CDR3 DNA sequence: TGCGCCAGCAGCTTGGCCGGGACTAGCGGGAGTGGTTTTTTT. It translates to CASSLAGTSGSGFF.

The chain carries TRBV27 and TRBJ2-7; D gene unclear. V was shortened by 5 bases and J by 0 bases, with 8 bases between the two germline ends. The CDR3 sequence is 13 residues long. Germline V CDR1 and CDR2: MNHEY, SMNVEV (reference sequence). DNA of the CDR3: TGTGCCAGCAGTCCCTTGAGCTCCTACGAGCAGTACTTC. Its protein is CASSPLSSYEQYF.

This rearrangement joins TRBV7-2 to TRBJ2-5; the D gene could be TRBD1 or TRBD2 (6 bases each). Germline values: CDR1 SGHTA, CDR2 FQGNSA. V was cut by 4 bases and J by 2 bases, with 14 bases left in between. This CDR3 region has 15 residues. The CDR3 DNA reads TGTGCCAGCAGCTCAGGGGTAGCGGCTCAAGAGACCCAGTACTTC. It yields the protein CASSSGVAAQETQYF.

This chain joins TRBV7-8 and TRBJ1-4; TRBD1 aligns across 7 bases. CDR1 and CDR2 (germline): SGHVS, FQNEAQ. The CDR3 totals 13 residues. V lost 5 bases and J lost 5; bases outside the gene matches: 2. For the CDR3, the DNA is TGTGCCAGCAGCGACAGGGTGAATGAAAAACTGTTTTTT. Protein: CASSDRVNEKLFF.

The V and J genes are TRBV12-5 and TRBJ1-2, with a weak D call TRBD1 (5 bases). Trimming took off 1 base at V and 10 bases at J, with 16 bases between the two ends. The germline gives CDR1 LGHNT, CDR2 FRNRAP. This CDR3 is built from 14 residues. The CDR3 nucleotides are TGTGCTAGTGGTTTGGATGGGGCATGGTCGGACTACACCTTC. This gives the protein CASGLDGAWSDYTF.

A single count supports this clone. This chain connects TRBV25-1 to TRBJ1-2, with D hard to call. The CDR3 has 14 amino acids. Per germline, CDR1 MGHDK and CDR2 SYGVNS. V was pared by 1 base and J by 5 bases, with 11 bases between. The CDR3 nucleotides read TGTGCCAGCAGTGAATTTACAGCCGCTTATGGCTACACCTTC. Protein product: CASSEFTAAYGYTF.

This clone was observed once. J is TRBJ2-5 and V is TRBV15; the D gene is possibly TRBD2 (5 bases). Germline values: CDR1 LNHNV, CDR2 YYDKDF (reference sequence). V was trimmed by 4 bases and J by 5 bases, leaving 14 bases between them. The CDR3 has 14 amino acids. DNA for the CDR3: TGTGCCACCAGCACCCGGGCGGGTTCGGAGACCCAGTACTTC. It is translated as CATSTRAGSETQYF.

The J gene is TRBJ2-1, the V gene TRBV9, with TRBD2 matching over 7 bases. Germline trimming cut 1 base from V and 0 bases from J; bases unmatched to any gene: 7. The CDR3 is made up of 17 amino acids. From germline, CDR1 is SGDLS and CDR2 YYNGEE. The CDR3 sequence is CASSVSAGAPSYNEQFF. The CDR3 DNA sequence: TGTGCCAGCAGCGTATCTGCGGGAGCCCCCTCCTACAATGAGCAGTTCTTC.

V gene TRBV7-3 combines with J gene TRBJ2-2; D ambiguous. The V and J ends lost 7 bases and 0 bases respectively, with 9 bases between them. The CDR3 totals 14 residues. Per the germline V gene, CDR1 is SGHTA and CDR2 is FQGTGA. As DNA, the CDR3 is TGTGCCAGCAAACTTTCCGCGAACACCGGGGAGCTGTTTTTT. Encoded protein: CASKLSANTGELFF.

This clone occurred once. The CDR3 is CASSLYREGGYTF. CDR3 bases: TGTGCCAGCAGCTTGTACAGGGAAGGGGGCTACACCTTC. The chain links TRBV11-2 to TRBJ1-2, with D perhaps matching TRBD1 (6 bases). This CDR3 is 13 amino acids long. Trimming stripped 3 bases from V and 8 bases from J, with 13 bases between. Germline V gives CDR1 SGHAT, CDR2 FQNNGV.

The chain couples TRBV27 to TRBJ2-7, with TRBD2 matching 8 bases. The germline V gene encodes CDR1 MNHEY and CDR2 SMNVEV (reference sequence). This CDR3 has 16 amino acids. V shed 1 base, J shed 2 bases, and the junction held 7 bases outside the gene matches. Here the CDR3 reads CASSLWAGRGTYEQYF. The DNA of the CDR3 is TGTGCCAGCAGTTTATGGGCCGGGAGGGGTACCTACGAGCAGTACTTC.

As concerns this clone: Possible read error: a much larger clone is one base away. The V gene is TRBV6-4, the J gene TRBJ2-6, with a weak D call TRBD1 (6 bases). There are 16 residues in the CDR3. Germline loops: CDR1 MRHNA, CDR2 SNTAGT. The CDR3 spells CASSDVGASGADVLTF. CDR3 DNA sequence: TGTGCCAGCAGTGACGTGGGGGCCTCTGGGGCCGACGTCCTGACTTTC.

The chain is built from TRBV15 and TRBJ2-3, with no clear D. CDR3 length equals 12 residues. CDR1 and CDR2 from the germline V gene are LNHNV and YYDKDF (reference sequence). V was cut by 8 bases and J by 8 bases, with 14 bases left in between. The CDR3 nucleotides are TGTGCCACCGGTCTCCGAGTCGGTACGCAGTATTTT. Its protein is CATGLRVGTQYF.

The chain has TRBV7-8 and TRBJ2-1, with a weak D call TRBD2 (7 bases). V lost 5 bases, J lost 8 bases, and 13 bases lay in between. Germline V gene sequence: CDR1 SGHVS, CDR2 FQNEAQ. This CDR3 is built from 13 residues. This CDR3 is CASSPGGGDEQFF. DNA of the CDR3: TGTGCCAGCAGCCCGGGGGGCGGGGATGAGCAGTTCTTC.

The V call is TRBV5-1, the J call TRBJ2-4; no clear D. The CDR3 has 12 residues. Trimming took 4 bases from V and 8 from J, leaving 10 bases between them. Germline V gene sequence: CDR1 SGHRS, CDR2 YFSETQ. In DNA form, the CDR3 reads TGCGCCAGCAGCCCCGGCCTTGACATTCAGTACTTC. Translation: CASSPGLDIQYF.

The DNA for the CDR3 is TGCGCCAGCAGCCAAGAAGATTGGACAGGGGGAAATGAGCAGTTCTTC. Its protein is CASSQEDWTGGNEQFF. This chain joins TRBV4-3 and TRBJ2-1; 10 bases fit TRBD1. CDR1 and CDR2 (germline): LGHNA, YSLEER. The V segment lost 0 bases and the J segment 7 bases; nucleotides outside the gene matches: 6. The CDR3 length is 16 residues.

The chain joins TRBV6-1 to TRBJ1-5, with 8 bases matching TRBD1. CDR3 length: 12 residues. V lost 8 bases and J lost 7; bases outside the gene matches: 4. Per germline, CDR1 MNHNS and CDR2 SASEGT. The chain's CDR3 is CASRQGRQPQHF. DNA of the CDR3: TGTGCCAGCCGACAGGGGAGACAGCCCCAGCATTTT.

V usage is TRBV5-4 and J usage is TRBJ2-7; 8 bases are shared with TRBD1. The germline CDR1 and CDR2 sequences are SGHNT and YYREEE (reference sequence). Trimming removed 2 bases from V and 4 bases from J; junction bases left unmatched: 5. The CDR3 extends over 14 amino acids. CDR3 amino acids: CASSFPTGDYEQYF. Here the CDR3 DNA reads TGTGCCAGCAGCTTCCCGACAGGGGATTACGAGCAGTACTTC.

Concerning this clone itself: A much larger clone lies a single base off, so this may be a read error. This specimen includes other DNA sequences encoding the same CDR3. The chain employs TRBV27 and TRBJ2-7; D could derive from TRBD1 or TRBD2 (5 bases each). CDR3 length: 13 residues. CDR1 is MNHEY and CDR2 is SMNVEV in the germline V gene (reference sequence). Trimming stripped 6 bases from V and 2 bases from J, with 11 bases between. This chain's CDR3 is CASSPGRTYEQYF. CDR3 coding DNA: TGTGCCAGCAGCCCGGGACGGACCTACGAGCAGTACTTC.

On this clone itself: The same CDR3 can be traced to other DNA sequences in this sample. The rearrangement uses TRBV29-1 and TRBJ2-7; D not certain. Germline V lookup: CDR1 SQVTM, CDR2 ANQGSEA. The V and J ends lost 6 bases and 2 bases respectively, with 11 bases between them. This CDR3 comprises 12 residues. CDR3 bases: TGCAGCGTCGGCGGTACACCCTACGAGCAGTACTTC. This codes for CSVGGTPYEQYF.

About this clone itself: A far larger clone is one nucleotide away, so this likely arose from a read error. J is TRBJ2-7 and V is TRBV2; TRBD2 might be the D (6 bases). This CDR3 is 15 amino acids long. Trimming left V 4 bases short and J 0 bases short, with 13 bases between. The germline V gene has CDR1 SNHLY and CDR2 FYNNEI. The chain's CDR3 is CASSAWGGTSYEQYF. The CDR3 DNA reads TGTGCCAGCAGTGCATGGGGCGGGACCTCCTACGAGCAGTACTTC.

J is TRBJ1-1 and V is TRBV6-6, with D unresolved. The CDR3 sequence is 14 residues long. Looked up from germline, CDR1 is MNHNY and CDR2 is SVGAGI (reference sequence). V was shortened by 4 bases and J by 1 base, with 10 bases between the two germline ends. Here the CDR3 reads CASSLTRANTEAFF. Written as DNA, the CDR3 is TGTGCCAGCAGTTTGACCCGAGCGAACACTGAAGCTTTCTTT.

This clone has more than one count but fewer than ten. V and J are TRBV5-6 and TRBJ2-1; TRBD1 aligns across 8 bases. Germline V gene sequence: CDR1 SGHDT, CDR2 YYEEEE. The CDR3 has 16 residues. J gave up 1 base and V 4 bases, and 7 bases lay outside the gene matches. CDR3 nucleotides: TGTGCCAGCAGCCCGAGGACAGGGCGTTCCTACAATGAGCAGTTCTTC. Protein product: CASSPRTGRSYNEQFF.

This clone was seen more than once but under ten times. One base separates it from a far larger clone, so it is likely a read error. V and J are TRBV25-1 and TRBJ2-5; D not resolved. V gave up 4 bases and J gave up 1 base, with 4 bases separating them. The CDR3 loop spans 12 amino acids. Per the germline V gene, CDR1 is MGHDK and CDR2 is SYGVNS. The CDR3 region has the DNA TGTGCCAGCAGTGGGTCCCAAGAGACCCAGTACTTC. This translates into CASSGSQETQYF.

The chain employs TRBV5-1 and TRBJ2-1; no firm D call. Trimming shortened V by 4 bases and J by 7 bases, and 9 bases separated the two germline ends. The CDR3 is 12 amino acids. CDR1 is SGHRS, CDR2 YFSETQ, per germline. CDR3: CASSASRNEQFF. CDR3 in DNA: TGCGCCAGCAGCGCATCTCGAAATGAGCAGTTCTTC.